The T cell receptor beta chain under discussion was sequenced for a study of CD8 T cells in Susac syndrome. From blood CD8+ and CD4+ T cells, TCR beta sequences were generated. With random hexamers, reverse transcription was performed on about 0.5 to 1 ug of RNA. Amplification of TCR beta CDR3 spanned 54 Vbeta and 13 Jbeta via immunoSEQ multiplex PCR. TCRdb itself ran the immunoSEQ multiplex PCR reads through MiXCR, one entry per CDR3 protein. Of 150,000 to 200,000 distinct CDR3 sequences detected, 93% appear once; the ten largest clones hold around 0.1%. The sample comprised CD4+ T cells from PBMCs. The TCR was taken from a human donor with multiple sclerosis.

The chain's CDR3 is CASSPSGLTDTQYF. The CDR3 DNA reads TGTGCCAGCAGCCCATCAGGCCTCACAGATACGCAGTATTTT. The rearrangement uses TRBV3-1 and TRBJ2-3, with unresolved D. V was trimmed by 4 bases and J by 2 bases, leaving 10 bases between them. The length of the CDR3 is 14 residues. Germline V lookup: CDR1 LGHDT, CDR2 YNNKEL (reference sequence).